A single TCR beta chain is shown here with its context. This clonotype showed up many times. Its specific antigen is unknown. Base qualities are missing; no much larger clone stands one base away. This sample was taken from a study of CD8+CD57+ T cells in acquired aplastic anemia (dated by TCRdb to the late 2010s). In the study overall: Extracted DNA from sorted CD4+ and CD8+ cells averaged about 3.4 ug, ranging from roughly 0.17 to 27.4 ug. CD8+CD57+ expansion was defined as a frequency above the mean frequency observed in healthy subjects. Broad study findings and their caveats: Although roughly 30 CD8+ CDR3 sequences were shared by patients and controls, these sequences appeared highly expressed in patients and within the immunodominant clones of patients. No significant difference in CD8+ Simpson's diversity was found between patients and healthy controls (P=0.060).

TCR beta VDJ combination and CDR3 sequence profiling used genomic DNA as the template. An Illumina HiSeq 2000 was the platform used for TCR repertoire sequencing. On the study's bioinformatics: TRBV/TRBJ rearrangement plots, CDR3 size and DJ length profiles, and Simpson's diversity index were used to evaluate the repertoires. The most abundant DNA sequence in the deep sequencing data was defined as the immunodominant clone. CDR3 amino acid sequences were checked for sharing across subjects and were also compared against the VDJdb database and published repertoires. TCRdb's own reprocessing of the public reads used fastp at Q25 and MiXCR and kept productive beta chains. Each record represents a unique CDR3 protein, reported with the most common genes and DNA among its rows. TCRdb assigned the V and J calls; the authors' analysis was not used. The sample has 150,000 to 200,000 distinct CDR3 sequences on record, around 50% of them singletons. 10% to 15% of the sample is taken by the ten largest.

Reading the germline V gene gives CDR1 SGHTA and CDR2 FQGNSA. The CDR3 measures 12 amino acids from cysteine to phenylalanine. The sequence is cut down to CDR3 DNA, 36 bases in frame from base 1. V loses 0 bases, J loses 8 bases, and the germline ends lie 6 bases apart. The patients picked for sequencing were ones in whom flow cytometry had shown an expansion of CD8+CD57+ cells. Severe acquired aplastic anemia was diagnosed in all patients according to International Study of Aplastic Anemia and Agranulocytosis and Camitta criteria. At the time blood was sampled, none of the patients had received any therapy. In this study, sorted CD4+ and CD8+ T cells from the blood of healthy subjects and of severe aplastic anemia patients had their TCR repertoires deep-sequenced. Patients were enrolled under clinicaltrials.gov protocols 00001620, 01623167, 00001397, 00071045, 00081523 and 00961064 in the USA. Ficoll-Paque density gradient centrifugation was used to isolate peripheral blood mononuclear cells. CD4+ and CD8+ T cells were sorted by FACS or magnetic beads before DNA extraction.

Sequencing used sorted CD4+, CD8+, or CD8+CD57+ T cells (not recorded which) from PBMCs. The rearrangement joined TRBV7-2 to TRBJ2-3, with the D segment identity uncertain. The sequence came from a human donor with aplastic anemia. Read as DNA, the sequence is TGTGCCAGCAGCTTAGCCTCCGGTACGCAGTATTTT. It encodes CASSLASGTQYF.